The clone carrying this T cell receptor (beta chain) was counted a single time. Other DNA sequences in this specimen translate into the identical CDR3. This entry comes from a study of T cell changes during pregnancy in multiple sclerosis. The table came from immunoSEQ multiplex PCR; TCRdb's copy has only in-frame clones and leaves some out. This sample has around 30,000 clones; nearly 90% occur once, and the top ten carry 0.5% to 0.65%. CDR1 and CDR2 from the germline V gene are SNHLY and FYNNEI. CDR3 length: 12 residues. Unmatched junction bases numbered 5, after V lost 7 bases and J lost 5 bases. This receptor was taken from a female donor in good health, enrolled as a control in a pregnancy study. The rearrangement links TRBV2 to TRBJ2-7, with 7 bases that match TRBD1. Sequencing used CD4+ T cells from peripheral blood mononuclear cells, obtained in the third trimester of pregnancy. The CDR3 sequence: CASTRDSHEQYF. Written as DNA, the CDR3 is TGTGCCAGCACCCGGGACAGCCACGAGCAGTACTTC.